Below, 13 T cell receptor beta chains from the same sample are listed, as sequenced in a study of T cells in Graves' hyperthyroidism and ophthalmopathy. Researchers amplified the TCR beta CDR3 regions from RNA transcripts. TCR CDR3 regions were first amplified by RT-PCR with HTBI primers. TCRdb re-derived calls from the multiplex PCR reads in MiXCR, one entry per CDR3 protein. Among 560,000 or so distinct CDR3 sequences, 20% were seen once, and the ten largest hold over 45%. The sample comprised blood. The receptors come from a man in his forties or fifties with Graves' ophthalmopathy.

This clonotype was recorded many times. The chain is built from TRBV6-1 and TRBJ2-5; 7 bases are a match to TRBD1. Germline CDR1 reads MNHNS; CDR2 reads SASEGT. The trim removed 6 bases at V and 2 bases at J, leaving 6 bases unmatched. The CDR3 spans 14 residues. The CDR3 DNA sequence: TGTGCCAGCAGCTCCGGGACAGCGCAAGAGACCCAGTACTTC. Residues: CASSSGTAQETQYF.

This clonotype showed up many times. The chain recombines TRBV7-2 with TRBJ1-1, with D tentatively TRBD1 (5 bases). The CDR3 has 14 amino acids. Trimming pared 1 base from V and 5 bases from J, leaving 11 bases between. CDR1 SGHTA and CDR2 FQGNSA come from the germline V gene. The CDR3 here is CASSLDPGGTEAFF. The CDR3 nucleotides are TGTGCCAGCAGCTTAGATCCCGGGGGTACTGAAGCTTTCTTT.

The V gene is TRBV14, the J gene TRBJ2-1; TRBD1 matches 10 bases. With 4 bases clipped from V and 5 bases from J, the junction kept 2 bases outside the gene matches. Per the germline V gene, CDR1 is SGHDN and CDR2 is FVKESK. CDR3 size: 14 residues. The CDR3 bases are TGTGCCAGCAGCCGGACAGGGGGTAACAATGAGCAGTTCTTC. Residues: CASSRTGGNNEQFF.

The table lists this clonotype with a few counts. The chain is built from TRBV7-3 and TRBJ1-6; a weak D match, TRBD1 (5 bases). Germline V gene sequence: CDR1 SGHTA, CDR2 FQGTGA. CDR3 length: 15 residues. Trimming shortened V by 4 bases and J by 10 bases, and 17 bases separated the two germline ends. Here the CDR3 reads CASSSSGEGRSPLHF. CDR3 nucleotides: TGTGCCAGCAGCTCATCGGGGGAGGGCCGATCACCCCTCCACTTT.

V and J are TRBV5-1 and TRBJ1-1; no reliable D call. This CDR3 has 15 amino acids. The ends were cut back, 0 bases at V and 6 bases at J, with 15 bases in the middle. CDR1 SGHRS and CDR2 YFSETQ come from the germline V gene. CDR3 in DNA: TGCGCCAGCAGCTTGGCCCGCGGAGGAAGGGCTGAAGCTTTCTTT. Its translation: CASSLARGGRAEAFF.

The V call is TRBV12-3 or TRBV12-4, the J call TRBJ2-3; 7 bases agree with TRBD2. With V trimmed by 5 bases and J by 9 bases, 2 bases remained unmatched. The CDR3 is made up of 11 amino acids. CDR3 residues: CASSRGSTQYF. The CDR3, as DNA: TGTGCCAGCAGTCGCGGGAGCACGCAGTATTTT.

This clonotype was counted ten times or more. The genes are TRBV11-2 and TRBJ2-2; possibly TRBD1 for D (5 bases). The CDR3 loop spans 14 amino acids. Deletions cut 5 bases from V and 6 bases from J, with 13 bases between. Germline CDR1 is SGHAT and CDR2 is FQNNGV. The CDR3 DNA sequence: TGTGCCAGCAGCCCCATGGCAGGGTCCGGGGAGCTGTTTTTT. It codes for CASSPMAGSGELFF.

This clonotype was seen at least ten times. This chain uses TRBV7-2 with TRBJ1-4; D remains ambiguous. CDR3 length equals 12 residues. The V gene lost 3 bases and the J gene lost 8 bases, with 7 bases spanning the gap. Germline V gene sequence: CDR1 SGHTA, CDR2 FQGNSA. The CDR3 reads CASSFYGEKLFF. The CDR3 DNA follows: TGTGCCAGCAGCTTTTATGGGGAAAAACTGTTTTTT.

The sample holds a few counts of this clonotype. The gene calls are TRBV7-9 and TRBJ1-1, with D possibly being TRBD1 (5 bases). The CDR3 covers 11 residues. CDR1 is SEHNR and CDR2 is FQNEAQ in the germline V gene (reference sequence). The V end was cut by 0 bases, the J end by 11 bases, with 7 bases between. The CDR3 coding sequence is TGTGCCAGCAGCTTAGCGCAGGGCGCTTTCTTT. Residues: CASSLAQGAFF.

The chain links TRBV25-1 to TRBJ1-3; a possible D gene is TRBD1 (6 bases). The CDR3 covers 15 residues. The germline V gene encodes CDR1 MGHDK and CDR2 SYGVNS. Trimming stripped 2 bases from V and 2 bases from J, with 10 bases between. The DNA for the CDR3 is TGTGCCAGCAGTGAACGGGGGCGCCCTGGAAACACCATATATTTT. Encoded protein: CASSERGRPGNTIYF.

This clonotype has more than one count but fewer than ten. The chain employs TRBV5-1 and TRBJ1-4, with unresolved D. The CDR3 runs 14 residues. Germline CDR1 reads SGHRS; CDR2 reads YFSETQ. The V end was cut by 0 bases, the J end by 0 bases, with 3 bases between. The CDR3 coding sequence is TGCGCCAGCAGCTTGGGGGCAACTAATGAAAAACTGTTTTTT. The encoded protein is CASSLGATNEKLFF.

In this sample, this clonotype turned up many times. This chain links TRBV7-8 with TRBJ2-1; 10 nucleotides agree with TRBD2. Trimming removed 6 bases from V and 8 bases from J; junction bases left unmatched: 7. CDR3 size: 14 residues. Germline CDR1 SGHVS, CDR2 FQNEAQ. CDR3 in amino acids: CASRRSGRVDEQFF. As DNA, the CDR3 is TGTGCCAGCAGGCGGAGCGGGAGGGTCGATGAGCAGTTCTTC.

This clonotype was seen at least ten times. The CDR3: CAWSVRGRFRGTEAFF. The CDR3 region has the DNA TGTGCCTGGAGTGTACGGGGTCGTTTTCGGGGGACTGAAGCTTTCTTT. The chain joins TRBV30 to TRBJ1-1, with a weak D call TRBD1 (5 bases). There are 16 residues in the CDR3. V lost 0 bases and J lost 5, with 19 bases in between. The germline V gene has CDR1 GTSNPN and CDR2 SVGIG (reference sequence).